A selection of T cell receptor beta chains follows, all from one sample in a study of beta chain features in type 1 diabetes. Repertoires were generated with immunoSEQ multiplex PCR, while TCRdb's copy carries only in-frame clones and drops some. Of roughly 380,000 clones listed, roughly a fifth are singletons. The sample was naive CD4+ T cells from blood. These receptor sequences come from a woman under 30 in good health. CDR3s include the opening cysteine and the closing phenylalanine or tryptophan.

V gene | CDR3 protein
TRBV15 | CATSSDRRDTQYF
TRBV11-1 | CASSPGGRGGVDTEAFF
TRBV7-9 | CASSYWTSGRDEQYF
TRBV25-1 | CASSPGQRYEQYF
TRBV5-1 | CASSLRPGQGPYEQYF
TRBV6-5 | CASSYPRGPEYF
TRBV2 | CASSGDRGRGGMNTEAFF
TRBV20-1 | CSAGALYEQYF
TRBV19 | CASIRGQGAGGYTF
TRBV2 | CASRSQGGNEQFF
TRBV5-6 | CASSLRLAGDTGELFF
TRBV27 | CASSPRANYGYTF
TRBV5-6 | CASSLIGLAGGQETQYF
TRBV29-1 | CSVETSGPEWEEETQYF
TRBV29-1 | CSVGRRDEQYF
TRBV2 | CASSGQIMNTEAFF